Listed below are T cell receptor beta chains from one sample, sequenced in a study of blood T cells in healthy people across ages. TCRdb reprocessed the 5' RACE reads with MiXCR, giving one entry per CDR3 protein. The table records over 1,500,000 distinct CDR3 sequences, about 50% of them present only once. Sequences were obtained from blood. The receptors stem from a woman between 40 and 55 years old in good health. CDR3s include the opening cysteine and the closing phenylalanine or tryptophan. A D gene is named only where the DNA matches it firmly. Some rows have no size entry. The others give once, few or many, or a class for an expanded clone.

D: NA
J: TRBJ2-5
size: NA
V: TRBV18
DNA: TGTGCCAGCTCACCAAGGACGGGGGAGCCCCAAGAGACCCAGTACTTC
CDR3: CASSPRTGEPQETQYF

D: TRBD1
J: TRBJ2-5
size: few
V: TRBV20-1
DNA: TGCAGTGCTAGGGCGGGACAGGGAAAAGAGACCCAGTACTTC
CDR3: CSARAGQGKETQYF

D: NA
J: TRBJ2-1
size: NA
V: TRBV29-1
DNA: TGCAGCGTTGAAGCCCCGGACCGTAGCTCCTACAATGAGCAGTTCTTC
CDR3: CSVEAPDRSSYNEQFF

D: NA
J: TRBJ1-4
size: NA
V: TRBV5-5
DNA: TGTGCCAGCAGCTGGGGACCGGATCATAATGAAAAACTGTTTTTT
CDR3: CASSWGPDHNEKLFF

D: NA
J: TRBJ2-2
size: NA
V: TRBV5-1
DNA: TGCGCCAGCAGCCCGGGGGACAGAATTAACACCGGGGAGCTGTTTTTT
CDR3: CASSPGDRINTGELFF

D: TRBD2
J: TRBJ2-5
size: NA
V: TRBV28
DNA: TGTGCCAGCAGACCCCGCGGGGGGAGAGGCAATGAGCAGTACTTC
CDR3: CASRPRGGRGNEQYF

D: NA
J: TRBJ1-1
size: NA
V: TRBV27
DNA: TGTGCCGATCGATGGGGTAGGGGGAGGGGGACTGAAGCTTTCTTT
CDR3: CADRWGRGRGTEAFF

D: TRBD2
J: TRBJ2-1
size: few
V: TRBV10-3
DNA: TGTGCCACTTGGTCCGGGAGGGCTGAGCAGTTCTTC
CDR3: CATWSGRAEQFF

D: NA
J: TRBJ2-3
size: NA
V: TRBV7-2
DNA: TGTGCCAGCTTGTCCCAGTCCACAGATACGCAGTATTTT
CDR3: CASLSQSTDTQYF

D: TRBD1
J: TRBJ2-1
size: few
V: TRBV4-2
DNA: TGTGCCAGCAGCCCCTTACAGGGGGACTCCTACAATGAGCAGTTCTTC
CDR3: CASSPLQGDSYNEQFF

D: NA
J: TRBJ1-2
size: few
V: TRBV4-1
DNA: TGCGCCAGCAGCCAAGAATGGGCCGGGGGTGGCTACACCTTC
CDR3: CASSQEWAGGGYTF

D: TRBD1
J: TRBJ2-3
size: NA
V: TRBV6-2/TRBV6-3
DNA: TGTGCCAGCAGCGCCACCGGGACAGGGATGGATACGCAGTATTTT
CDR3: CASSATGTGMDTQYF

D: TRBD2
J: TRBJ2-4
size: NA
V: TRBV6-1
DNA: TGTGCCAGCAGTGACTGGAGGGGAGGGGCGGACATTCAGTACTTC
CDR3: CASSDWRGGADIQYF

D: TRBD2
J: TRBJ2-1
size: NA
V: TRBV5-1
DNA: TGCGCCAGCAGCCATAGCGGGGGTTACCCCTACAATGAGCAGTTCTTC
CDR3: CASSHSGGYPYNEQFF

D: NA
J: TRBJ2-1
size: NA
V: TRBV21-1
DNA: TGTGCCAGCAGCAAAGAGGGACGGGGTTACAATGAGCAGTTCTTC
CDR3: CASSKEGRGYNEQFF

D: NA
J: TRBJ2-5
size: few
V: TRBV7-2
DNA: TGTGCCAGCAGTCTGCGGGGAGCGGCCCAAGAGACCCAGTACTTC
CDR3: CASSLRGAAQETQYF

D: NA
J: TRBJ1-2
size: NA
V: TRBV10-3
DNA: TGTGCCATCAGTGAGGGACAGCGAGGCTATGGCTACACCTTC
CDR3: CAISEGQRGYGYTF

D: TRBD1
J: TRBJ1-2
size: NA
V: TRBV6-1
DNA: TGTGCCAGCAGTGAAGTGCAGGGGGATAACTATGGCTACACCTTC
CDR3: CASSEVQGDNYGYTF

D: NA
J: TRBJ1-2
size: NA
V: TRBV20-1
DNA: TGCAGTGCTAGCGCCGACAGAAACTATGGCTACACCTTC
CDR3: CSASADRNYGYTF

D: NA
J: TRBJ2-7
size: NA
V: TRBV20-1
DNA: TGCAGTGCTAGACCGCAGGATGTCGCTGAGCAGTACTTC
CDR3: CSARPQDVAEQYF

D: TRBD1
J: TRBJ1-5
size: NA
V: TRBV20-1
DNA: TGCAGTGCTAGAGATCGTGACAGGGGAGACAATCAGCCCCAGCATTTT
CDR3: CSARDRDRGDNQPQHF

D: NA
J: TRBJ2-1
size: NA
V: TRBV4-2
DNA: TGTGCCAGCAGCCTAGATTCGCCAATCACTGAGCAGTTCTTC
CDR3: CASSLDSPITEQFF

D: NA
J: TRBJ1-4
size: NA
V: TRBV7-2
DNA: TGTGCCAGCAGCTTCTGGCAGATAACGGATGAAAAACTGTTTTTT
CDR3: CASSFWQITDEKLFF

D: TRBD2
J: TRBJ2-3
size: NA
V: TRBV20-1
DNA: TGCAGTGCTTCGGGGGGGCCCAGGGCTGATACGCAGTATTTT
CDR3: CSASGGPRADTQYF

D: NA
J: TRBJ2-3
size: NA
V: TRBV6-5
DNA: TGTGCCAGCAGTTATAGGGCGGCGAACACAGATACGCAGTATTTT
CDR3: CASSYRAANTDTQYF

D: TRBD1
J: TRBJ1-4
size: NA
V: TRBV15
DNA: TGTGCCACCAGCAGAGCCCAGGACAGGGCCTTTAATGAAAAACTGTTTTTT
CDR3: CATSRAQDRAFNEKLFF

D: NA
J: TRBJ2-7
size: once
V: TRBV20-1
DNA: TGCAGTGCTAGAGATTGTCAGGGGTTTTACGAGCAGTACTTC
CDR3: CSARDCQGFYEQYF

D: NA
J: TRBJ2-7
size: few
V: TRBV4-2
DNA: TGTGCCAGCAGCCAAGAGGCCCAGGGTGTCTCCTACAAGCAGTACTTC
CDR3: CASSQEAQGVSYKQYF

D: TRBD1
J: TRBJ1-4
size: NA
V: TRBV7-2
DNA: TGTGCCAGCAGCTCCGACAGGGGGTATGGTGAAAAACTGTTTTTT
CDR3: CASSSDRGYGEKLFF

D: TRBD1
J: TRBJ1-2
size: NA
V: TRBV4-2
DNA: TGTGCCAGCAGCCAAGAACCGGGACAGGCGTATGGCTACACCTTC
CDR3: CASSQEPGQAYGYTF

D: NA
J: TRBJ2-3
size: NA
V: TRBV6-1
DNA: TGTGCCAGCAGAGTTGGTACAGGGACGAAGGTTGCAGATACGCAGTATTTT
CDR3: CASRVGTGTKVADTQYF

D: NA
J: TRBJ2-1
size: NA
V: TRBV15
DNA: TGTGCCACCAGCAGAGGGGCCGGGACTCGCTACAATGAGCAGTTCTTC
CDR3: CATSRGAGTRYNEQFF

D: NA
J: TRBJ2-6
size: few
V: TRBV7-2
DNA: TGTGCCAGCAGCTTAGTAGGCCAGTTCTTAACTGGGGCCAACGTCCTGACTTTC
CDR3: CASSLVGQFLTGANVLTF

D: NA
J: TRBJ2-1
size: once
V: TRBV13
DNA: TGTGCCAGCAGGGAGGGCATCGGATACAATGAGCAGTTCTTC
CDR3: CASREGIGYNEQFF

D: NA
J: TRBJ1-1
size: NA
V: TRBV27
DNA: TGTGCCAGCAGCCTCGGGACTGCTGTGGGTGAAGCTTTCTTT
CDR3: CASSLGTAVGEAFF

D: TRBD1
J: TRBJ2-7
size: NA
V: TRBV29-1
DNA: TGCAGCGGGAGGGACAGGATAACCTACGAGCAGTACTTC
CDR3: CSGRDRITYEQYF

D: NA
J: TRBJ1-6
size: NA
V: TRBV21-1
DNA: TGTGCCAACTACGCGGGGGCTAATTCACCCCTCCACTTT
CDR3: CANYAGANSPLHF

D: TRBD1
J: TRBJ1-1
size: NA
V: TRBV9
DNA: TGTGCCAGCACCAAAGGGGGCTTGAACACTGAAGCTTTCTTT
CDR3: CASTKGGLNTEAFF

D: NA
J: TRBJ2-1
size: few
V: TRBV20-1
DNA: TGCAGTGCTAGTCCTAGCACCCCTCGGGGGAGTGAGCAGTTCTTC
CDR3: CSASPSTPRGSEQFF

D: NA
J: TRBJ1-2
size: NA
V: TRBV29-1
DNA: TGCAGCGTTGAAAGGGGTGTGAGTGGCTACACCTTC
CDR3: CSVERGVSGYTF

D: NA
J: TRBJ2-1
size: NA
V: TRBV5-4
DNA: TGTGCCAGCATCTCGGGGGACAATGAGCAGTTCTTC
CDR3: CASISGDNEQFF

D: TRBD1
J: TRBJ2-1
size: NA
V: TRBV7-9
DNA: TGTGCCAGCAGTGTCAGGGGACAGGGTAACAATGAGCAGTTCTTC
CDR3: CASSVRGQGNNEQFF

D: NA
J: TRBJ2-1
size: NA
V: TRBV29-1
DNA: TGCAGCGCCGCTGGGACCGAAAAAGGCCATGAGCAGTTCTTC
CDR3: CSAAGTEKGHEQFF

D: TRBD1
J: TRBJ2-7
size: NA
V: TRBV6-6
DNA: TGTGCCAGCAGAACGATCTTACAGGGGAGACACGAGCAGTACTTC
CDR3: CASRTILQGRHEQYF

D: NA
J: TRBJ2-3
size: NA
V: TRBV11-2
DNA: TGTGCCAGCAGCTTAGAACTGCACACAGATACGCAGTATTTT
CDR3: CASSLELHTDTQYF

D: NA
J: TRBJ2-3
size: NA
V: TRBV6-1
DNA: TGTGCCAGCAGTGACCCCCCGCGAGATACGCAGTATTTT
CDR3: CASSDPPRDTQYF

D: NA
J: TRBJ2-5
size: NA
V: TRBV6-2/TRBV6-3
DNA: TGTGCCAGCAGTTACGCGGGGGCCCTTCAAGAGACCCAGTACTTC
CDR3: CASSYAGALQETQYF

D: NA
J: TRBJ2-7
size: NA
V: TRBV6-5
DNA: TGTGCCAGCAGGACCGGGACGGAGGCCTACGAGCAGTACTTC
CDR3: CASRTGTEAYEQYF

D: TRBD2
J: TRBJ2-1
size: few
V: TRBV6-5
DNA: TGTGCCAGCAGTTACTCATCGCCGACGGGGGGGGCAAACTACAATGAGCAGTTCTTC
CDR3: CASSYSSPTGGANYNEQFF

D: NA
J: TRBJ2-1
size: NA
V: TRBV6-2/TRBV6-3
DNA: TGTGCCAGCAGTAAGACTCTACTCGGGCAGTTCTTC
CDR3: CASSKTLLGQFF

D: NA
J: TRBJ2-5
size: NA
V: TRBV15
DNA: TGTGCCACCAGCGGGGGGACATTCCAAGAGACCCAGTACTTC
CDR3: CATSGGTFQETQYF

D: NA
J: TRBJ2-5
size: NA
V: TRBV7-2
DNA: TGTGCCAGCAGCTTCACACCAGGGCTTGGCACACCGGTCTACCTAGAGACCCAGTACTTC
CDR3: CASSFTPGLGTPVYLETQYF

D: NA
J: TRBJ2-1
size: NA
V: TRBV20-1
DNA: TGCAGTGCGGTGGGGGGGGCGAATGAGCAGTTCTTC
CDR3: CSAVGGANEQFF

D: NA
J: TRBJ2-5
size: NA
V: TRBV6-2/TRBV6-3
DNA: TGTGCCAGCAGTAGTTCGAGAAGGTCCGATCAGTACTTC
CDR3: CASSSSRRSDQYF

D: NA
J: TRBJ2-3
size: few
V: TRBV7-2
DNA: TGTGCCAGCAGCAGGGAAGCCTGGACAGATACGCAGTATTTT
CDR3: CASSREAWTDTQYF

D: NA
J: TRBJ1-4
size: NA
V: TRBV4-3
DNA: TGCGCCAGCAGTCCTAGTGGGACGGGCGTTTCGAAACTGTTTTTT
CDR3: CASSPSGTGVSKLFF

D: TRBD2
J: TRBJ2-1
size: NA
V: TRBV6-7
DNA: TGTGCCAGCAGTTCCCTCTCGGCGGGGGGGGACAATGAGCAGTTCTTC
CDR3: CASSSLSAGGDNEQFF

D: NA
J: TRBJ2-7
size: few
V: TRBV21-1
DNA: TGTGCCAGCAGCGTCGGGACAGGAGGCCCCCTTTGCGAGCAGTACTTC
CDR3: CASSVGTGGPLCEQYF

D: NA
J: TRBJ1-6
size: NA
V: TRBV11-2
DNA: TGTGCCAGCAGCTCGCTGCAGGCAGTTTATAATTCACCCCTCCACTTT
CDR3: CASSSLQAVYNSPLHF